This T cell receptor (beta chain) originates from a study of persistence of HIV-infected CD4 T cells. The germline V and J ends were trimmed by 0 bases and 2 bases, with 11 bases remaining between them. CDR3 length equals 15 residues. Germline values: CDR1 SGHNT, CDR2 YYREEE (reference sequence). The immunoSEQ assay was version 4, run in survey mode. Sequencing was performed with immunoSEQ multiplex PCR; in TCRdb, only in-frame clones are kept and a portion is missing. The profile shows thousands of clones, just over 60% of them singletons. This clone occurred a few times. Its antigen remains unknown. Cells were stimulated with CMV-infected fibroblast lysates at roughly 10 ug/mL. CD4+ T cells upregulating both CD40 ligand and CD69 were sorted as responding cells.

The source is an adult man with HIV who was CMV-seropositive. Sequenced material: CD4+ T cells sorted from PBMCs after roughly 17-hour stimulation, taken from a patient who received antiretroviral therapy. This chain joins TRBV5-4 and TRBJ1-2; D unclear. CDR3: CASSLGLAENYGYTF. CDR3 DNA: TGTGCCAGCAGCTTGGGTCTAGCAGAAAACTATGGCTACACCTTC.